This TCR beta chain was retrieved from a study of human T cells and chemical hapten exposure. Overall study: Per-sample TCR yield variation was attributed mainly to small pooled library volume differences. Study-wide points: Unchanged with DPC sensitization were TCRs above 1 in 1000 frequency.

Trimming took 3 bases from V and 5 from J; bases not matched to a gene: 7. The germline V gene has CDR1 SGHRS and CDR2 YFSETQ. This CDR3 has 15 amino acids. This clonotype was detected only a few times. Antigen specificity is unknown. Time point indicated: pre-sensitization, week 0. Treatment of the sample: therapeutic diphenylcyclopropenone sensitization with weekly scalp DPC. Unique molecular identifiers were linked by the library to individual cDNA molecules. TCRdb recomputed calls from the RACE reads with MiXCR, one row per CDR3 protein. The sample shows around 180,000 distinct CDR3 sequences, under 35% of them seen only once.

The rearrangement links TRBV5-1 to TRBJ2-1; 8 nucleotides line up with TRBD2. The sequence came from a woman under 40 with alopecia areata. Some clones in this sample may be carry-over from other donors' samples. The input for sequencing was whole blood, taken in connection with sensitization to the hapten diphenylcyclopropenone (DPC). The CDR3 region is CASSSGLAPDNEQFF. In DNA, the CDR3 is TGCGCCAGCAGCTCCGGACTAGCTCCCGACAATGAGCAGTTCTTC. The whole variable domain, remainder taken from reference TRBV5-1 and TRBJ2-1, is KAGVTQTPRYLIKTRGQQVTLSCSPISGHRSVSWYQQTPGQGLQFLFEYFSETQRNKGNFPGRFSGRQFSNSRSEMNVSTLELGDSALYLCASSSGLAPDNEQFFGPGTRLTVL.